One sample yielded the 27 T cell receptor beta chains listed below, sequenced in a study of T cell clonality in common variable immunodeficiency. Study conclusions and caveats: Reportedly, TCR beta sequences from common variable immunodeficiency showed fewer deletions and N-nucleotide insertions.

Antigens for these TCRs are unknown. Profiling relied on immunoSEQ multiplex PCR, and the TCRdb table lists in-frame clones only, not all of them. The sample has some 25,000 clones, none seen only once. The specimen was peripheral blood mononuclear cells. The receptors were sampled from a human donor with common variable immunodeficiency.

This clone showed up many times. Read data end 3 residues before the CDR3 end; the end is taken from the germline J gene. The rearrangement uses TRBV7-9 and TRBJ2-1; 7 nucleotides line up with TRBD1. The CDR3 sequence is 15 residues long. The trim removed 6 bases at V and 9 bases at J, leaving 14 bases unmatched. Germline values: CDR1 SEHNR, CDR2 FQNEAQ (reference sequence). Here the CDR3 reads CASRSWDHRGPEQFF. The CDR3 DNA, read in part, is TGTGCCAGCAGATCGTGGGACCACAGGGGACCTGAG.

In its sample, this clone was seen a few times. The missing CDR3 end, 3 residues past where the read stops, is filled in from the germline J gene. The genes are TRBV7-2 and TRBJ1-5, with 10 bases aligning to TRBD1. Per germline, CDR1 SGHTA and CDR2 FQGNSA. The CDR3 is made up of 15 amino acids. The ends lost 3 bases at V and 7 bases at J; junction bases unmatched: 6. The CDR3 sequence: CASSFDRGRKQPQHF. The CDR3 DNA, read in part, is TGTGCCAGCAGCTTCGACAGGGGGCGGAAGCAGCCC.

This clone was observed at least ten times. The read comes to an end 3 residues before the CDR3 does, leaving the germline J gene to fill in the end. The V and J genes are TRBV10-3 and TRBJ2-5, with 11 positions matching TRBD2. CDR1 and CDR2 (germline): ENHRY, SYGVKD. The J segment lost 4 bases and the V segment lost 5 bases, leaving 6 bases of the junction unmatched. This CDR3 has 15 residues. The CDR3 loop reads CAISSPLAGAETQYF. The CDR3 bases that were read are TGTGCCATCAGTTCCCCACTAGCGGGAGCAGAGACC.

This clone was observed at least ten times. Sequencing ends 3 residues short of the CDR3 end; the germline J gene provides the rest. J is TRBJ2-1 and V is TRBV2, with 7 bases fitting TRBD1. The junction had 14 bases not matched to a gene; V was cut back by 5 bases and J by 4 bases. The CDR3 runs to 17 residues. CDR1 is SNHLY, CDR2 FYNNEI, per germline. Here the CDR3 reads CASSYMTGIKTYNEQFF. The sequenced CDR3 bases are TGTGCCAGCAGTTATATGACAGGGATCAAGACTTACAATGAG.

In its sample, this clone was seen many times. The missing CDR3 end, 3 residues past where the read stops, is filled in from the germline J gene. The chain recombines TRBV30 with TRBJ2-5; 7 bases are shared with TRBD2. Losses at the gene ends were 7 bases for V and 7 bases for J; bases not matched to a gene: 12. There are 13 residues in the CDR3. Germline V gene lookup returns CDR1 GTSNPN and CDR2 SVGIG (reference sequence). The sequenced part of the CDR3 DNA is TGTGCCTCTTCCCCGGGGGGTTTGGGGACC. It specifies CASSPGGLGT. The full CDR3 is CASSPGGLGTQYF.

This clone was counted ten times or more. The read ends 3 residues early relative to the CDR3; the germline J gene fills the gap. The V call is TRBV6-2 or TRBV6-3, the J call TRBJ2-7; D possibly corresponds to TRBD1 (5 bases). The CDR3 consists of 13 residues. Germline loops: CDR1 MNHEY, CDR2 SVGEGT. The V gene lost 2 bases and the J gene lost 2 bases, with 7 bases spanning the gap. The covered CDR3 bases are TGTGCCAGCAGTTACAACAGGCCCTACGAG. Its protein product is CASSYNRPYE. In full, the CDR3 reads CASSYNRPYEQYF.

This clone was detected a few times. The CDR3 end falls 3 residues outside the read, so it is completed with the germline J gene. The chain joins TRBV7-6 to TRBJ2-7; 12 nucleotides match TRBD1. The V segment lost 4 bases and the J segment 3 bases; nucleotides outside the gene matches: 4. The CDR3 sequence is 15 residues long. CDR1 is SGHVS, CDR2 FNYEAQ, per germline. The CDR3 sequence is CASSSGQGALYEQYF. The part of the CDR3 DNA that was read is TGTGCCAGCAGCTCGGGACAGGGGGCCCTCTACGAG.

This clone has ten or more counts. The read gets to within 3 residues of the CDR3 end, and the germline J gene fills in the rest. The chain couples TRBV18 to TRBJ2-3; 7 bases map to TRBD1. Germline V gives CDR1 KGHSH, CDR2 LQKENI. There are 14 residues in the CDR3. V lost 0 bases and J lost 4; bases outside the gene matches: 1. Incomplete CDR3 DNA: TGTGCCAGCTCACCACCAGGGGGCTCAGATACG. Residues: CASSPPGGSDT. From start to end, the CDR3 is CASSPPGGSDTQYF.

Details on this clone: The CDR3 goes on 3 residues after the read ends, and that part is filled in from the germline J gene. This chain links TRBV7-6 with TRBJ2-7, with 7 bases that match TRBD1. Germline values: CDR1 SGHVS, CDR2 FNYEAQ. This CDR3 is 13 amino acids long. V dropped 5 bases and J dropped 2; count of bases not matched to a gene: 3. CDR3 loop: CASSRGQTYEQYF. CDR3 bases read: TGTGCCAGCAGCAGGGGACAGACCTACGAG.

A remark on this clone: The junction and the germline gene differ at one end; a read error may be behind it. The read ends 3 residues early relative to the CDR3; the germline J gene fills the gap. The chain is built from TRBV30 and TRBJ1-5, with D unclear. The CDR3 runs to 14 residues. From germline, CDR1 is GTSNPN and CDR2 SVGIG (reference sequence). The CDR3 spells CAWSSGISKQPQHF. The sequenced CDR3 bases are TGTGCCTGGAGTTCGGGGATTAGCAAGCAGCCC.

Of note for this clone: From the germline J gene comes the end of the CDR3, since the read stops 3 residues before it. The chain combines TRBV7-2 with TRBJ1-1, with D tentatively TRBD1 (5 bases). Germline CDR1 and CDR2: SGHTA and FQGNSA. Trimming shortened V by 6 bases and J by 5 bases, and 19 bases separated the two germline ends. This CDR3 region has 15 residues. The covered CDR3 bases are TGTGCCAGCAGATCCGAGGGAGGGAAGGGGACTGAA. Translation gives CASRSEGGKGTE. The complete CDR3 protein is CASRSEGGKGTEAFF.

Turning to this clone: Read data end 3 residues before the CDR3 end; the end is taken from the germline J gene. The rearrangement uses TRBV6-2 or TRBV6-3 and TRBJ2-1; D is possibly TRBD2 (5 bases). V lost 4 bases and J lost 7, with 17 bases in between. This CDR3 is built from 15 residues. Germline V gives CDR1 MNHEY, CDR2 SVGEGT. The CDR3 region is CASSFRTDSLNEQFF. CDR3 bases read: TGTGCCAGCAGTTTTCGAACGGACTCCTTGAATGAG.

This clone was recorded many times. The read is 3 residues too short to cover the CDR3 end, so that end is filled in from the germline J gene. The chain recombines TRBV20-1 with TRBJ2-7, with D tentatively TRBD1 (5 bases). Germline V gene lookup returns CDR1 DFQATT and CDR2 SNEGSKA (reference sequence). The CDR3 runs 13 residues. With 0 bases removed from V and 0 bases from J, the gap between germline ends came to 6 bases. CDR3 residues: CSAREDSSYEQYF. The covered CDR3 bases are TGCAGTGCTAGAGAAGACAGCTCCTACGAG.

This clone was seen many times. Here the CDR3 reads CASSSQRGRGETQYF. The CDR3 bases that were read are TGTGCCAGCAGTTCGCAGCGGGGAAGGGGGGAGACC. The chain carries TRBV12-3 or TRBV12-4 and TRBJ2-5; maybe TRBD2 (7 bases). The observed sequence ends 3 residues before the CDR3 terminus, with the missing tail filled in from the germline J gene. The CDR3 covers 15 residues. V lost 4 bases to trimming and J lost 5 bases, with 17 bases between them.

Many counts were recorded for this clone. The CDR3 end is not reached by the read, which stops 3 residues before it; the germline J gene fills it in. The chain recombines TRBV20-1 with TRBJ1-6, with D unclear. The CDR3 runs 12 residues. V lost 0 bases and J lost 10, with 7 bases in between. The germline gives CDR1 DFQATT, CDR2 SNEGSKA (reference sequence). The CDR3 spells CSARDRVSPLHF. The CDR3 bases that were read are TGCAGTGCTAGAGATCGGGTGTCACCC.

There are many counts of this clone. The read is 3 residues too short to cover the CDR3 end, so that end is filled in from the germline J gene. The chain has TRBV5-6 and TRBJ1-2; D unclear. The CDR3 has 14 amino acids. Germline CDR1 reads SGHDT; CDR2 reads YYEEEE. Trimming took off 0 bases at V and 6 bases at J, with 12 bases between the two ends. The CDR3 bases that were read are TGTGCCAGCAGCTTGGTAGGGCAGAGTAATGGC. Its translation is CASSLVGQSNG. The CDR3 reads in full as CASSLVGQSNGYTF.

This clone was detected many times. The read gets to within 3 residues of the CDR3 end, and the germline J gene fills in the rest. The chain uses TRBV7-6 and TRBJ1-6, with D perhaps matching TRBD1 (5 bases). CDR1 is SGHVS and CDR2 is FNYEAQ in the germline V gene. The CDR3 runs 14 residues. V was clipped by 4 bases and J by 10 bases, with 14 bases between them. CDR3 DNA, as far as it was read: TGTGCCAGCAGCTCGCGTGACAAGGGGTCACCC. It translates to CASSSRDKGSP. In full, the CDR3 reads CASSSRDKGSPLHF.

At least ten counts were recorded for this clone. The sequenced part of the CDR3 DNA is TGTGCCAGCTCCGATGGCGGGGGGACCTACAATGAG. It specifies CASSDGGGTYNE. The full CDR3 is CASSDGGGTYNEQFF. The rearrangement links TRBV7-2 to TRBJ2-1; 8 bases align to TRBD2. The read gets to within 3 residues of the CDR3 end, and the germline J gene fills in the rest. Germline V CDR1 and CDR2: SGHTA, FQGNSA. Germline trimming cut 8 bases from V and 2 bases from J; bases unmatched to any gene: 8. There are 15 residues in the CDR3.

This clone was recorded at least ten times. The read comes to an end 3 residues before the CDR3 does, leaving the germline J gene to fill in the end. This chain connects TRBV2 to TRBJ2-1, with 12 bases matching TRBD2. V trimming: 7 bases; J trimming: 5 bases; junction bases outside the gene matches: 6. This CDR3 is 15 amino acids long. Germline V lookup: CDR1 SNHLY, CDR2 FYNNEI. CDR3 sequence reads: CASNPWTSGNNEQFF. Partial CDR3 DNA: TGTGCCAGCAACCCCTGGACTAGCGGGAACAATGAG.

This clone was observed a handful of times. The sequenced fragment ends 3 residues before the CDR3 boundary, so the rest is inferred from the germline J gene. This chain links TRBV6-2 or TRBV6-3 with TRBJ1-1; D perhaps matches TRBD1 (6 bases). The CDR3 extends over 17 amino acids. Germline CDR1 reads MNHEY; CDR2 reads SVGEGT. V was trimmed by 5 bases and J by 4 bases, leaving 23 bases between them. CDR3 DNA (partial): TGTGCCAGCAGTATTACGCAGGGGTCCCGCCCGGGCACTGAA. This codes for CASSITQGSRPGTE. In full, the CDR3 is CASSITQGSRPGTEAFF.

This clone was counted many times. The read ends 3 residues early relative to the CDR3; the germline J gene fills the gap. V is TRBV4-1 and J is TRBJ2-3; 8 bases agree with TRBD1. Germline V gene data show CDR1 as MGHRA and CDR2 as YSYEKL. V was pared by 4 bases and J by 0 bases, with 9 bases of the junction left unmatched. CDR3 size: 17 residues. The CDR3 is CASSLTTGQASTDTQYF. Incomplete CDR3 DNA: TGCGCCAGCAGCCTAACGACGGGACAGGCTAGCACAGATACG.

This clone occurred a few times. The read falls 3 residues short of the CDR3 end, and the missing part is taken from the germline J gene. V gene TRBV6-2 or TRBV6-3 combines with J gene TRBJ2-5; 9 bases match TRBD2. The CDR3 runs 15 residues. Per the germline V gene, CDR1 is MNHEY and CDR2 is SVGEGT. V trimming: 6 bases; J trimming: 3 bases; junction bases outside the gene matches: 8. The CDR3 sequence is CASRYRTSEKETQYF. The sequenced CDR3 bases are TGTGCCAGCAGATACCGGACTAGCGAGAAAGAGACC.

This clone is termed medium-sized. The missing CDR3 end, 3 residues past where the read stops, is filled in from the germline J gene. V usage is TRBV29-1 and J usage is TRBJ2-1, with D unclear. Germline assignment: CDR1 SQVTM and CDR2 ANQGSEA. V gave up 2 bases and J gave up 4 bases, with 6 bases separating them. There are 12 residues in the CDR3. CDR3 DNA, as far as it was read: TGCAGCGTTGAATCAGGATACAATGAG. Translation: CSVESGYNE. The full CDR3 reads CSVESGYNEQFF.

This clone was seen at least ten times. CDR3 DNA, as far as it was read: TGTGCCAGCAGTCCGGCTGGGACTAGCGGACACAATGAG. Its translation is CASSPAGTSGHNE. The whole CDR3 protein is CASSPAGTSGHNEQFF. The chain has TRBV6-2 or TRBV6-3 and TRBJ2-1; TRBD2 matches 11 bases. The read comes to an end 3 residues before the CDR3 does, leaving the germline J gene to fill in the end. Germline CDR1 is MNHEY and CDR2 is SVGEGT. The CDR3 totals 16 residues. The V and J ends lost 5 bases and 5 bases, in that order; junction bases with no gene match: 8.

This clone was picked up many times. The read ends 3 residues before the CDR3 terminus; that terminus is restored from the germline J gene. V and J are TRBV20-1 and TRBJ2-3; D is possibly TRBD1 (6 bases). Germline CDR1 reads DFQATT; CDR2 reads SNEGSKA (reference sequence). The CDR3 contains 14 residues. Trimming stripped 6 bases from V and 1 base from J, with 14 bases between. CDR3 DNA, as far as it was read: TGCAGTGCCCCCCAGGGGATGGGCACAGATACG. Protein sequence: CSAPQGMGTDT. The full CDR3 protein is CSAPQGMGTDTQYF.

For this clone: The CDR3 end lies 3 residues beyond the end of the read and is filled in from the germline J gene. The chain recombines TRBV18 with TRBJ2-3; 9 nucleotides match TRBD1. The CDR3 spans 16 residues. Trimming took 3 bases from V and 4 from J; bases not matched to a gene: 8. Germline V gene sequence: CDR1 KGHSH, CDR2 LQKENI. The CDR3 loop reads CASSPLDRGGSDTQYF. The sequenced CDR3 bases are TGTGCCAGCTCACCGTTGGACAGGGGAGGGTCAGATACG.

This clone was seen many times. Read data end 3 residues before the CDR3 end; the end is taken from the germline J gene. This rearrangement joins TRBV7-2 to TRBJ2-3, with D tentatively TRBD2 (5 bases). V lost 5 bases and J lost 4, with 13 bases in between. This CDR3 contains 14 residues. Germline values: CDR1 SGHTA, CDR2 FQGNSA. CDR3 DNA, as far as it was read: TGTGCCAGCAGCCTCGGGCGGGTACCAGATACG. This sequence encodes CASSLGRVPDT. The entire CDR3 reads CASSLGRVPDTQYF.